One sample yielded the 27 T cell receptor beta chains listed below, sequenced in a study of cytomegalovirus exposure and HLA in healthy donors. The PCR contained 60 Vbeta and 13 Jbeta primers. Assay used: immunoSEQ multiplex PCR; TCRdb lists only in-frame clones, some missing. The table records around 92,000 clones, around three quarters of them present only once. Input material: PBMCs. These receptors originate from a man aged 55 to 69 in good health and CMV-seropositive.

This chain links TRBV7-8 with TRBJ1-4; D gene unclear. Germline CDR1 is SGHVS and CDR2 is FQNEAQ. V lost 6 bases and J 5 bases, leaving 13 bases between the germline ends. This CDR3 is built from 14 residues. CDR3 bases: TGTGCCAGCAGTAGAGGGAAGTTAAATGAAAAACTGTTTTTT. This codes for CASSRGKLNEKLFF.

In DNA, the CDR3 is TGCGCCAGCAGCCAAGACAGGGGGCGCTACGAGCAGTACTTC. Protein: CASSQDRGRYEQYF. The V call is TRBV4-1, the J call TRBJ2-5; 8 bases map to TRBD1. The tail of the sequence fits TRBJ2-7 better, so the J call may be wrong. The CDR3 loop spans 14 amino acids. CDR1 and CDR2 (germline): MGHRA, YSYEKL.

J is TRBJ1-6 and V is TRBV19, with D perhaps TRBD1 (5 bases). Germline V lookup: CDR1 LNHDA, CDR2 SQIVND (reference sequence). Trimming shortened V by 4 bases and J by 5 bases, and 12 bases separated the two germline ends. The CDR3 consists of 15 residues. Written as DNA, the CDR3 is TGTGCCAGTAGTACAGAACAGGACAATAATTCACCCCTCCACTTT. Its translation: CASSTEQDNNSPLHF.

This clone has a single count. The chain has TRBV25-1 and TRBJ2-1; no clear D. Trimming removed 4 bases at V and 8 bases at J, with 6 bases between. The CDR3 runs to 11 residues. Germline CDR1 reads MGHDK; CDR2 reads SYGVNS. CDR3 sequence: CASSVWHEQFF. The CDR3 DNA reads TGTGCCAGCAGTGTGTGGCATGAGCAGTTCTTC.

The rearrangement links TRBV18 to TRBJ2-7; weak D call: TRBD2 (6 bases). The CDR3 runs to 15 residues. V was clipped by 3 bases and J by 0 bases, with 12 bases between them. Germline values: CDR1 KGHSH, CDR2 LQKENI. The CDR3 DNA reads as TGTGCCAGCTCACCTGGGCGGGGCCGCTCCTACGAGCAGTACTTC. Amino acid sequence: CASSPGRGRSYEQYF.

V and J are TRBV29-1 and TRBJ1-3; D gene ambiguous. Germline V gene lookup returns CDR1 SQVTM and CDR2 ANQGSEA. The ends were cut back, 5 bases at V and 7 bases at J, with 15 bases in the middle. This CDR3 is built from 13 residues. The CDR3 loop reads CSVSTRQSNTIYF. The CDR3 region has the DNA TGCAGCGTTTCCACCCGCCAAAGCAACACCATATATTTT.

The chain uses TRBV11-2 and TRBJ1-5; TRBD1 is a possible D gene (5 bases). CDR3 length: 15 amino acids. Germline V CDR1 and CDR2: SGHAT, FQNNGV. V was pared by 5 bases and J by 2 bases, with 13 bases between. The CDR3 region is CASSAQTGGNQPQHF. CDR3 coding DNA: TGTGCCAGCAGCGCCCAAACAGGCGGCAATCAGCCCCAGCATTTT.

The chain joins TRBV9 to TRBJ1-5; D is ambiguous. The germline CDR1 and CDR2 sequences are SGDLS and YYNGEE. V was cut by 0 bases and J by 11 bases, with 15 bases left in between. The CDR3 consists of 14 residues. The CDR3 spells CASSVGQVPVAQHF. CDR3 bases: TGTGCCAGCAGCGTAGGGCAGGTACCCGTGGCCCAGCATTTT.

The V gene is TRBV11-2, the J gene TRBJ2-7; the D gene is possibly TRBD1 (5 bases). V was trimmed by 8 bases and J by 1 base, leaving 15 bases between them. Germline values: CDR1 SGHAT, CDR2 FQNNGV. CDR3 size: 14 residues. CDR3 protein: CASLGATQSYEQYF. CDR3 coding DNA: TGTGCCAGCCTTGGGGCTACTCAGTCCTACGAGCAGTACTTC. Complete variable domain (other parts from reference TRBV11-2 and TRBJ2-7): EAGVAQSPRYKIIEKRQSVAFWCNPISGHATLYWYQQILGQGPKLLIQFQNNGVVDDSQLPKDRFSAERLKGVDSTLKIQPAKLEDSAVYLCASLGATQSYEQYFGPGTRLTVT.

The chain couples TRBV4-2 to TRBJ2-1, with TRBD2 matching 8 bases. The CDR3 contains 17 residues. Germline V CDR1 and CDR2: LGHNA, YNFKEQ. V was clipped by 0 bases and J by 8 bases; unmatched bases: 12. This CDR3 is CASSQDGLAGGADEQFF. The DNA of the CDR3 is TGTGCCAGCAGCCAAGATGGGCTAGCGGGCGGGGCGGATGAGCAGTTCTTC.

The rearrangement links TRBV30 to TRBJ1-2, with a possible D match to TRBD1 (5 bases). Germline CDR1 is GTSNPN and CDR2 is SVGIG (reference sequence). V gave up 0 bases and J gave up 1 base, with 15 bases separating them. CDR3 length: 16 residues. CDR3 in amino acids: CAWSVRGLRVNYGYTF. The CDR3 DNA follows: TGTGCCTGGAGTGTACGGGGACTAAGGGTTAACTATGGCTACACCTTC.

V usage is TRBV7-2 and J usage is TRBJ2-4; 8 bases line up with TRBD2. The germline CDR1 and CDR2 sequences are SGHTA and FQGNSA. V was pared by 5 bases and J by 4 bases, with 13 bases of the junction left unmatched. The CDR3 has 17 amino acids. The CDR3, as DNA: TGTGCCAGCAGCCCCCCCCTGGGGACTAGACTAAAAAACATTCAGTACTTC. Protein: CASSPPLGTRLKNIQYF.

The V call is TRBV6-5, the J call TRBJ1-6; 9 bases are a match to TRBD1. Per the germline V gene, CDR1 is MNHEY and CDR2 is SVGAGI. The CDR3 has 15 amino acids. Unmatched junction bases numbered 3, after V lost 6 bases and J lost 3 bases. In DNA, the CDR3 is TGTGCCAGCAGCGAGGGACAGGGCTATAATTCACCCCTCCACTTT. Translation gives CASSEGQGYNSPLHF.

This clone has only a few counts. Compared with germline, one end of the junction differs, possibly owing to a read error. The rearrangement links TRBV7-7 to TRBJ2-1; the match to TRBD1 covers 12 bases. The CDR3 sequence is 16 residues long. The germline CDR1 and CDR2 sequences are SSHAT and FNYEAQ (reference sequence). The CDR3 protein is CASSLGGQGARDEQFF. CDR3 nucleotides: TGTGCTAGCAGCTTAGGGGGACAGGGGGCTCGCGATGAGCAGTTCTTC.

Only one count was recorded for this clone. For the CDR3, the DNA is TGTGCCAGCAGCGCGGGGGGAGGGGGGCAGCCCCAGCATTTT. Amino acid sequence: CASSAGGGGQPQHF. The rearrangement links TRBV5-4 to TRBJ1-5, with a possible D match to TRBD1 (6 bases). CDR3 length: 14 residues. The V gene lost 4 bases and the J gene lost 7 bases, with 15 bases spanning the gap. Germline CDR1 reads SGHNT; CDR2 reads YYREEE (reference sequence).

V is TRBV19 and J is TRBJ1-6; D might be TRBD1 (5 bases). The CDR3 is 15 residues long. Looked up from germline, CDR1 is LNHDA and CDR2 is SQIVND (reference sequence). With 3 bases removed from V and 0 bases from J, the gap between germline ends came to 6 bases. In DNA, the CDR3 is TGTGCCAGTAGTATGCAGGGCTCCTATAATTCACCCCTCCACTTT. Amino acids: CASSMQGSYNSPLHF.

This clone was counted between two and nine times. The chain links TRBV28 to TRBJ2-7, with 8 positions matching TRBD1. The CDR3 is made up of 13 amino acids. V lost 10 bases, J lost 6 bases, and 11 bases stayed unmatched. Germline lookup yields CDR1 MDHEN and CDR2 SYDVKM. The CDR3 region has the DNA TGTGCCACCCAAGGACAGGGTATAGTCGAGCAGTACTTC. It specifies CATQGQGIVEQYF.

The chain recombines TRBV5-5 with TRBJ2-7; D not certain. Trimming removed 2 bases at V and 0 bases at J, with 9 bases between. Germline assignment: CDR1 SGHKS and CDR2 YYEKEE (reference sequence). The CDR3 runs to 14 residues. The CDR3 here is CASSFWLSSYEQYF. In DNA, the CDR3 is TGTGCCAGCAGCTTCTGGTTGAGCTCCTACGAGCAGTACTTC. The complete variable domain, with remaining parts taken from reference TRBV5-5 and TRBJ2-7, reads DAGVTQSPTHLIKTRGQQVTLRCSPISGHKSVSWYQQVLGQGPQFIFQYYEKEERGRGNFPDRFSARQFPNYSSELNVNALLLGDSALYLCASSFWLSSYEQYFGPGTRLTVT.

Here the CDR3 reads CASRVGLAGGAGIYEQYF. CDR3 bases: TGTGCCAGCAGGGTCGGACTAGCGGGGGGCGCGGGTATCTACGAGCAGTACTTC. The genes are TRBV7-8 and TRBJ2-7; 14 bases fit TRBD2. This CDR3 spans 18 amino acids. Germline V CDR1 and CDR2: SGHVS, FQNEAQ. The J segment lost 3 bases and the V segment lost 6 bases, leaving 13 bases of the junction unmatched.

V and J are TRBV27 and TRBJ2-1, with 8 bases lining up with TRBD2. The CDR3 runs 16 residues. With 4 bases clipped from V and 5 bases from J, the junction kept 10 bases outside the gene matches. CDR1 and CDR2 (germline): MNHEY, SMNVEV (reference sequence). This chain's CDR3 is CASSSPERGKNNEQFF. CDR3 sequence (DNA): TGTGCCAGCAGTTCCCCCGAGCGGGGGAAGAACAATGAGCAGTTCTTC.

The chain couples TRBV5-1 to TRBJ2-3; 9 bases fit TRBD2. The V gene end was trimmed by 1 base and the J gene end by 4 bases; junction bases not matched to a gene: 4. Germline V gene lookup returns CDR1 SGHRS and CDR2 YFSETQ. The length of the CDR3 is 15 residues. CDR3 amino acids: CASSLKRGAPDTQYF. The CDR3 nucleotides read TGCGCCAGCAGCTTGAAGCGGGGGGCCCCAGATACGCAGTATTTT.

This clone was picked up one time. V is TRBV19 and J is TRBJ2-1, with 12 bases matching TRBD2. The CDR3 loop spans 16 amino acids. V shed 4 bases and J 4 bases; nucleotides not matched to a gene: 5. Looked up from germline, CDR1 is LNHDA and CDR2 is SQIVND (reference sequence). This CDR3 reads CASSTRLAGVYNEQFF. In DNA, the CDR3 is TGTGCCAGTAGTACCCGACTAGCGGGGGTGTACAATGAGCAGTTCTTC.

V is TRBV5-4 and J is TRBJ2-1; no reliable D call. V was pared by 0 bases and J by 0 bases, with 7 bases between. The CDR3 extends over 15 amino acids. Germline V gene data show CDR1 as SGHNT and CDR2 as YYREEE (reference sequence). The CDR3 sequence is CASSLGSSSYNEQFF. As DNA, the CDR3 is TGTGCCAGCAGCTTGGGATCGAGCTCCTACAATGAGCAGTTCTTC.

The chain carries TRBV19 and TRBJ2-4, with 8 bases that match TRBD2. J lost 0 bases, V lost 4 bases, and 2 bases had no gene match. The CDR3 consists of 15 residues. Germline V CDR1 and CDR2: LNHDA, SQIVND (reference sequence). CDR3: CASSSGGLAKNIQYF. CDR3 nucleotide sequence: TGTGCCAGTAGTAGCGGGGGGCTAGCCAAAAACATTCAGTACTTC.

This clone was seen a handful of times. V gene TRBV6-6 combines with J gene TRBJ2-7, with D possibly matching TRBD1 (6 bases). Germline lookup yields CDR1 MNHNY and CDR2 SVGAGI (reference sequence). Deletions cut 2 bases from V and 1 base from J, with 6 bases between. The CDR3 is 13 amino acids. The CDR3 coding sequence is TGTGCCAGCAGTTACGGACAGTCCTACGAGCAGTACTTC. It yields the protein CASSYGQSYEQYF.

The chain employs TRBV20-1 and TRBJ2-5, with a tentative D call TRBD2 (5 bases). This CDR3 region has 11 residues. Germline V CDR1 and CDR2: DFQATT, SNEGSKA (reference sequence). As DNA, the CDR3 is TGCAGCGTTGACGGGAAAGAGACCCAGTACTTC. It encodes CSVDGKETQYF.

The CDR3 nucleotides read TGCGCCAGCAGCCTTACAGGGTTGAACGATGAGCAGTTCTTC. It encodes CASSLTGLNDEQFF. The chain links TRBV5-1 to TRBJ2-1; D might be TRBD1 (6 bases). This CDR3 spans 14 amino acids. Germline V gene lookup returns CDR1 SGHRS and CDR2 YFSETQ. The V end lost 4 bases, the J end lost 8 bases, and 16 bases lay between the germline ends.